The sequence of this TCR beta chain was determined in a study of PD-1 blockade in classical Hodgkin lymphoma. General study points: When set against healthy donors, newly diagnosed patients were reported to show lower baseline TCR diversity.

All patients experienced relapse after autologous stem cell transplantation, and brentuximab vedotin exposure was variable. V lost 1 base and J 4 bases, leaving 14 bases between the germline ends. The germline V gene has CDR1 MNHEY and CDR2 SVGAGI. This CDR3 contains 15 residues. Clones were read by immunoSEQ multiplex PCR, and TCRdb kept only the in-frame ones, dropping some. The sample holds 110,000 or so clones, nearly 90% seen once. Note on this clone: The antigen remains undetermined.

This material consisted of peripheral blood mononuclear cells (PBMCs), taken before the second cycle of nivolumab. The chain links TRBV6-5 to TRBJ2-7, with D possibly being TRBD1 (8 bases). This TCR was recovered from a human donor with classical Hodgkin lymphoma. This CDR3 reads CASSYFDRGLYEQYF. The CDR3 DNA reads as TGTGCCAGCAGTTACTTTGACAGGGGACTATACGAGCAGTACTTC.